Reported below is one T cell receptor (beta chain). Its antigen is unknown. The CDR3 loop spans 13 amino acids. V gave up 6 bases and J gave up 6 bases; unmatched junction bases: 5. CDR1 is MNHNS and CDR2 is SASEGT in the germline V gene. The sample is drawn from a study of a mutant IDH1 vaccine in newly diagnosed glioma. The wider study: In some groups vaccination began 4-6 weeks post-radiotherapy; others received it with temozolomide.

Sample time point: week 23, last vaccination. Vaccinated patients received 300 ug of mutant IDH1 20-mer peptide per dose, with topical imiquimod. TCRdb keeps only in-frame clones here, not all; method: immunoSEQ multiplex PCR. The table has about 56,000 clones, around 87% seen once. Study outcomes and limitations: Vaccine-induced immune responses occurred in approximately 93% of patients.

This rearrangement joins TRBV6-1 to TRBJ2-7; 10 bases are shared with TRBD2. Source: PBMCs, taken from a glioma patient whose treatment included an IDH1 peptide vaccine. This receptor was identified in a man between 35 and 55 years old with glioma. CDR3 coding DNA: TGTGCCAGCAGAGCGGGAGGGTCTGGCGAGCAGTACTTC. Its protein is CASRAGGSGEQYF.